Listed below are T cell receptor beta chains from one sample, sequenced in a study of T cells expressing NK-cell markers. TCRdb re-called the 5' RACE reads; one entry per CDR3 protein, DNA not given. The sample includes 500,000 to 600,000 distinct CDR3 sequences. Sequenced sample: blood T cells: a sorted CD56 or NKG2C T cell subset, CD4+ or CD8+ T cells, or bulk PBMC T cells (not recorded which). These receptor sequences come from a man in his late teens or twenties in good health. The CDR3 runs from the conserved cysteine through the conserved F or W.

v_call	cdr3_length	j_call	cdr3_aa
TRBV6-1	14	TRBJ1-3	CASSMTGFGNTIYF
TRBV9	15	TRBJ2-3	CASSVEETGKDTQYF
TRBV21-1	15	TRBJ2-2	CASSKGPRNTGELFF
TRBV6-5	17	TRBJ2-1	CASSNSLAGGGYNEQFF
TRBV4-3	16	TRBJ2-1	CASSQQLAGGYNEQFF
TRBV20-1	16	TRBJ2-1	CSARVGGASVNNEQFF
TRBV20-1	14	TRBJ2-5	CSARGDWEWETQYF
TRBV4-2	17	TRBJ1-2	CASSQERRPGGPSGYTF
TRBV7-6	15	TRBJ1-3	CASSRQGSAGNTIYF
TRBV10-3	14	TRBJ2-3	CAISGAPVGDTQYF
TRBV19	14	TRBJ2-1	CASKVAGGYNEQFF
TRBV20-1	13	TRBJ2-7	CSARMTGVREQYF
TRBV4-3	16	TRBJ2-4	CASSQAGGLAKNIQYF
TRBV7-9	17	TRBJ1-3	CASRIGAGIFSGNTIYF
TRBV11-3	15	TRBJ2-1	CASSLTSGRGIRQFF
TRBV24-1	12	TRBJ1-1	CATSDENTEAFF
TRBV7-9	17	TRBJ2-2	CASSLGSSGGNTGELFF
TRBV20-1	16	TRBJ1-5	CSARGTPGGLDQPQHF
TRBV19	14	TRBJ2-4	CASSMVTAENIQYF
TRBV5-1	16	TRBJ2-3	CASSSTTGGATDTQYF
TRBV4-3	17	TRBJ2-2	CASSQDSAGWDTGELFF
TRBV20-1	15	TRBJ2-3	CSASGESSPGDTQYF
TRBV28	14	TRBJ2-2	CASSPGGLGGELFF
TRBV7-2	14	TRBJ2-7	CASSTGTSGPEQYF
TRBV20-1	14	TRBJ2-1	CSARTGTGSNEQFF
TRBV15	16	TRBJ1-6	CATSREGTTPNSPLHF
TRBV5-6	14	TRBJ2-2	CASSWNLNTGELFF
TRBV20-1	16	TRBJ2-6	CSARDNDKAGANVLTF
TRBV25-1	14	TRBJ2-1	CASSLSGRANEQFF
TRBV29-1	15	TRBJ2-5	CSVEELGQGVETQYF
TRBV3-1	16	TRBJ2-1	CASSPSLAGAYNEQFF
TRBV10-3	14	TRBJ2-1	CAIEDSRRPNEQFF
TRBV6-5	13	TRBJ2-2	CASEGKNTGELFF
TRBV4-3	20	TRBJ2-1	CASSQVSRSERYTPGNEQFF
TRBV12-3/TRBV12-4	16	TRBJ1-2	CASSLSPGGINYGYTF
TRBV20-1	15	TRBJ2-1	CSANPGERSYNEQFF
TRBV12-3/TRBV12-4	12	TRBJ2-3	CASTTGGDTQYF
TRBV5-1	16	TRBJ2-7	CASSAYMDRGLYEQYF
TRBV20-1	16	TRBJ2-6	CSATGTGKPGANVLTF
TRBV5-4	19	TRBJ2-1	CASSSYGLAGGRSYNEQFF
TRBV7-8	14	TRBJ2-7	CASSVGGAAYEQYF
TRBV14	14	TRBJ2-1	CASSQGSLSNEQFF
TRBV19	13	TRBJ2-7	CASSITGSGEQYF
TRBV20-1	14	TRBJ2-1	CSARWRPNYNEQFF